This T cell receptor (beta chain) was captured in a study of naive and memory T cell subsets. Study-wide results and limits: Potentially, T cell activation and differentiation skew this RNA-based measurement.

This clonotype was recorded a few times. The antigen is not known. V shed 5 bases and J 6 bases; nucleotides not matched to a gene: 7. Germline values: CDR1 MNHEY, CDR2 SVGAGI. This CDR3 is 17 amino acids long. Treatment noted: skin biopsy from PPD injection site in Mantoux-positive individual. TCR cDNA received a 3' ligated oligonucleotide that carried a UMI. Biopsied sites were PPD injections in people with a positive Mantoux test. The SP2 primer and nested alpha and beta constant region primers amplified ligated cDNA in four rounds. Each CDR3 protein is one row after TCRdb ran MiXCR on the UMI-ligation and nested PCR reads. The table records under 25,000 distinct CDR3 sequences, roughly 5.5% of them present only once.

The TCR was taken from an adult in good health. The sequencing used skin, collected from a tuberculin skin test site. The chain links TRBV6-5 to TRBJ2-1; TRBD2 aligns across 16 bases. The CDR3 protein is CASSKPGLAGGGNEQFF. The DNA for the CDR3 is TGTGCCAGCAGTAAACCGGGACTAGCGGGAGGGGGCAATGAGCAGTTCTTC.